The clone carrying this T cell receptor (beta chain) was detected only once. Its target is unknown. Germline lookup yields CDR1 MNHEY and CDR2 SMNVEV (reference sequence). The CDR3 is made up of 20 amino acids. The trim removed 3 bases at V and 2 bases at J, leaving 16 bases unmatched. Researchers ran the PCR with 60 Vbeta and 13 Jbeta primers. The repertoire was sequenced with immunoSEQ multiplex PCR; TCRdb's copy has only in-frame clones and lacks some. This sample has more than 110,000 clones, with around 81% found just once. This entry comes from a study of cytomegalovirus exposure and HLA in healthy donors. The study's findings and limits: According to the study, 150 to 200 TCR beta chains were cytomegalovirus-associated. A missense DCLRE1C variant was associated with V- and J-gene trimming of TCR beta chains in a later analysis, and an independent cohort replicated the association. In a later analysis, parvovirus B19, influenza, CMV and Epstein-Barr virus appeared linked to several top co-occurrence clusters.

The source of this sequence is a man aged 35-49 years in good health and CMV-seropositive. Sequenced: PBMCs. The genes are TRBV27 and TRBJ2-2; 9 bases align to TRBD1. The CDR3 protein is CASSFSGTGMERANTGELFF. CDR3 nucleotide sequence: TGTGCCAGCAGTTTCTCCGGGACAGGGATGGAAAGGGCCAACACCGGGGAGCTGTTTTTT.